This TCR beta chain was obtained from a study of control samples from healthy donors and cancer patients (dated by TCRdb to the early 2020s). Its CDR3 holds 15 amino acids, cysteine through phenylalanine. CDR3 DNA only is kept here, 45 bases in frame from base 1. Looking up the germline V gene (reference sequence) yields CDR1 LNHDA and CDR2 SQIVND. V loses 3 bases at its end and J loses 7 bases; junction bases beyond the gene matches: 9. A remark on this clone: This receptor's antigen is unknown. No much larger clone is present one base from it, and per-base qualities are unavailable.

Library method: the immunoSEQ multiplex PCR assay. The immuneACCESS repertoire file appears here via TCRdb, limited to in-frame rearrangements. These files lack a portion of the clones; in checked studies, under half of the deficit traces to unresolved V genes, and the cause of the others is not known. This sample lists about 220,000 clones; 85% to 95% were detected once. The ten top clones hold around 1.5% of the sample. The V and J segments used are TRBV19 and TRBJ1-2; 9 central bases correspond to TRBD1. Sequenced material: blood. This TCR was recovered from a man aged 45-65 years in good health. For the CDR3, the sequence is CASSIGTGRSGGYTF. The sequenced DNA is TGTGCCAGTAGTATCGGGACAGGGAGAAGCGGTGGCTACACCTTC. Beyond the CDR3, the reference TRBV19 and TRBJ1-2 genes provide the residues; the full variable domain reads: DGGITQSPKYLFRKEGQNVTLSCEQNLNHDAMYWYRQDPGQGLRLIYYSQIVNDFQKGDIAEGYSVSREKKESFPLTVTSAQKNPTAFYLCASSIGTGRSGGYTFGSGTRLTVV.